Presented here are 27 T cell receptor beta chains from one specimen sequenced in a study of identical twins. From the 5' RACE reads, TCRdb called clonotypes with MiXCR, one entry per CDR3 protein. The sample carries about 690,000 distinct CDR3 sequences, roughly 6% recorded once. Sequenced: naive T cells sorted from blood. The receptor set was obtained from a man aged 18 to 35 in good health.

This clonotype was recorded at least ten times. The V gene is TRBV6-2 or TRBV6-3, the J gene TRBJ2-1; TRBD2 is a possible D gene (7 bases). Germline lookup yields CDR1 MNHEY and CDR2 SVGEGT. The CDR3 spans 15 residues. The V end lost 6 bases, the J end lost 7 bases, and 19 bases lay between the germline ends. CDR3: CASSYRLGGGNEQFF. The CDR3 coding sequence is TGTGCCAGCAGCTACCGTCTAGGGGGAGGGAATGAGCAGTTCTTC.

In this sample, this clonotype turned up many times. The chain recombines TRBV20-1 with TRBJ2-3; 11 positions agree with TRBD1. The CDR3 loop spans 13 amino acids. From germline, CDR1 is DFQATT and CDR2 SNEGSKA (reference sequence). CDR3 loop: CRGTGGGADTQYF. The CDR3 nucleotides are TGCAGAGGGACAGGGGGGGGCGCAGATACGCAGTATTTT.

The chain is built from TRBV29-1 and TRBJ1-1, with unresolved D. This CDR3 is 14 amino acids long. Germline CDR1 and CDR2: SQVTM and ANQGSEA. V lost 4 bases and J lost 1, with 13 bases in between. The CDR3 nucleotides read TGCAGCGTTGTTCGCGGGTGGAGGAACACTGAAGCTTTCTTT. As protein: CSVVRGWRNTEAFF.

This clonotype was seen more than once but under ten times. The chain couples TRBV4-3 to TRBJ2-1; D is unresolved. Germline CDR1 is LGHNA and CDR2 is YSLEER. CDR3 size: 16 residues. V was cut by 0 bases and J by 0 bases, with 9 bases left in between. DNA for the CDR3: TGCGCCAGCAGCCAAGACCCTCCGAGCTCCTACAATGAGCAGTTCTTC. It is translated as CASSQDPPSSYNEQFF.

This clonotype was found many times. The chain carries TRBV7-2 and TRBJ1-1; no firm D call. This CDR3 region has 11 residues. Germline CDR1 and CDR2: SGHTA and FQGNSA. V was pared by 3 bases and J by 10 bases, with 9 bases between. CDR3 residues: CASSFGLTAFF. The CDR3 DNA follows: TGTGCCAGCAGCTTTGGCCTGACAGCTTTCTTT.

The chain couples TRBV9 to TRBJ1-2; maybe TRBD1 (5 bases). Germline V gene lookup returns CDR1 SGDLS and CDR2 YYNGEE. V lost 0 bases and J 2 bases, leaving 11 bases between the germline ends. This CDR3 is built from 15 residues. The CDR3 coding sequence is TGTGCCAGCAGCGTAGCTATGGCAGGGAACTATGGCTACACCTTC. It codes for CASSVAMAGNYGYTF.

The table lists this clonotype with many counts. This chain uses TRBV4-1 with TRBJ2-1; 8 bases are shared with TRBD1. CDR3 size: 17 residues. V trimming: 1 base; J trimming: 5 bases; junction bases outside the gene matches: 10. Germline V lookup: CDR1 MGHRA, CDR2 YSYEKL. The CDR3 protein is CASSQGSWDRSHNEQFF. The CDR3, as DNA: TGCGCCAGCAGCCAAGGATCGTGGGACAGGAGCCACAATGAGCAGTTCTTC.

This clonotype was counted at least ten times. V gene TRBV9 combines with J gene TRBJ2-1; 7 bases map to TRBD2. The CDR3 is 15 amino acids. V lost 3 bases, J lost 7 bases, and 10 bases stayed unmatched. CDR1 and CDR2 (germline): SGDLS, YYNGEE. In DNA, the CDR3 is TGTGCCAGCAGCGCCGCAGGACTAGTTGTAAATGAGCAGTTCTTC. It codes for CASSAAGLVVNEQFF.

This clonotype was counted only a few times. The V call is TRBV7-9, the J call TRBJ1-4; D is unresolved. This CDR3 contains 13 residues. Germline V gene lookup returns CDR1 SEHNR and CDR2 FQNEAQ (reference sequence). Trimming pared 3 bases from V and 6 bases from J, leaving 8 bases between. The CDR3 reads CASSFPLDEKLFF. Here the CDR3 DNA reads TGTGCCAGCAGCTTTCCGTTGGATGAAAAACTGTTTTTT.

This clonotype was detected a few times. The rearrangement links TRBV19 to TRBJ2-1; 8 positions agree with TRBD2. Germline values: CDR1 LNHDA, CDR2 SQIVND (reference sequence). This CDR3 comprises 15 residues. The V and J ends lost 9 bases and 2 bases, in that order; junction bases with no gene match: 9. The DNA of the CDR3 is TGTGCCAGCCAAAGAAGCGGGAGTGCCTACAATGAGCAGTTCTTC. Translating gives CASQRSGSAYNEQFF.

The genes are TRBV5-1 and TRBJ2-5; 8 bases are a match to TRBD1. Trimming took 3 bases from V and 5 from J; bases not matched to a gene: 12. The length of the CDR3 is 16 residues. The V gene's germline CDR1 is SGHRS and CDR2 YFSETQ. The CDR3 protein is CASSSFSTGVRETQYF. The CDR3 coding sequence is TGCGCCAGCAGCTCCTTTTCGACAGGGGTGAGGGAGACCCAGTACTTC.

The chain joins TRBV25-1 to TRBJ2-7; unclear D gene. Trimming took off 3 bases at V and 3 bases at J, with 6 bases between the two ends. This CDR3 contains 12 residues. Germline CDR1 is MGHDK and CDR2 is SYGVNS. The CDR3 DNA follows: TGTGCCAGCAGTGACTACAACTACGAGCAGTACTTC. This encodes CASSDYNYEQYF.

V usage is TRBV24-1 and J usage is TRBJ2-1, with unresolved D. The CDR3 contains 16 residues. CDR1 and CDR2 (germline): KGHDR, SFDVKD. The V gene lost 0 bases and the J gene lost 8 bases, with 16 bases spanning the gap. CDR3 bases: TGTGCCACCAGTGATTTGAATAGCCCCGTAAGCCATGAGCAGTTCTTC. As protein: CATSDLNSPVSHEQFF.

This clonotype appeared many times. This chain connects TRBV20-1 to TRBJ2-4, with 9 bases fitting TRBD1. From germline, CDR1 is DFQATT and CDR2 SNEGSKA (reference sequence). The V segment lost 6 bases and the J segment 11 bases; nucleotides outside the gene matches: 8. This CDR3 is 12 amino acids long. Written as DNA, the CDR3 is TGCAGTGCACCCTGGACAGGGGATCTTCAGTACTTC. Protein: CSAPWTGDLQYF.

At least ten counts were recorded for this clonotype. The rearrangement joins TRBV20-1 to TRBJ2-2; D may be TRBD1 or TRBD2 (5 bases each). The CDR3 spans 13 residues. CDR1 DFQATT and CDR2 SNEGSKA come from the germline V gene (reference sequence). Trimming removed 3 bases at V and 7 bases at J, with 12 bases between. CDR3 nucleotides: TGCAGTGCTAGCCGGGACGCAGGCGGGGAGCTGTTTTTT. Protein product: CSASRDAGGELFF.

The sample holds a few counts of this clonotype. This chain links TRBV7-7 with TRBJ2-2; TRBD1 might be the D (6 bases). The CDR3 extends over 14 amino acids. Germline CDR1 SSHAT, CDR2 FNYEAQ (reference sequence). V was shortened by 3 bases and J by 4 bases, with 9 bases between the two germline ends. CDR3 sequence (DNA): TGTGCCAGCAGCTTCAGGGGAACCACCGGGGAGCTGTTTTTT. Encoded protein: CASSFRGTTGELFF.

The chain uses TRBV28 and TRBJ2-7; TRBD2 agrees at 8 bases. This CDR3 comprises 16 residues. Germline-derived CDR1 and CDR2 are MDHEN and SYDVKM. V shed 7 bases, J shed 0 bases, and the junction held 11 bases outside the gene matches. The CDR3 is CASKSVAGTSSYEQYF. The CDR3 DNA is TGTGCCAGCAAGTCGGTAGCGGGAACGAGCTCCTACGAGCAGTACTTC.

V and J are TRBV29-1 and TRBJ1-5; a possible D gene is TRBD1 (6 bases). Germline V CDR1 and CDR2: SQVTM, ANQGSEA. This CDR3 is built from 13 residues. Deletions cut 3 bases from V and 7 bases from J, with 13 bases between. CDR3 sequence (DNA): TGCAGCGTTGAGAGGATTCAGGGGCAGCCCCAGCATTTT. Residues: CSVERIQGQPQHF.

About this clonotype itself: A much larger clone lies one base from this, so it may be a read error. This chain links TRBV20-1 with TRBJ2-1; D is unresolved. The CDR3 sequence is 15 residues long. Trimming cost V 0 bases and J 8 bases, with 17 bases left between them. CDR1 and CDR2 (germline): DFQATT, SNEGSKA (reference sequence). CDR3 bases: TGCAGTGCTAGAGATCTTGGAATTTGGAGCTATGAGCAGTTCTTC. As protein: CSARDLGIWSYEQFF.

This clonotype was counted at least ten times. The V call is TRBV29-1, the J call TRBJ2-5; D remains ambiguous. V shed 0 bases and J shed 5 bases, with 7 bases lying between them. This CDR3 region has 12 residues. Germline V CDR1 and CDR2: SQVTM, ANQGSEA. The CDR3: CSVEELSETQYF. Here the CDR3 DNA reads TGCAGCGTTGAAGAACTGTCGGAGACCCAGTACTTC.

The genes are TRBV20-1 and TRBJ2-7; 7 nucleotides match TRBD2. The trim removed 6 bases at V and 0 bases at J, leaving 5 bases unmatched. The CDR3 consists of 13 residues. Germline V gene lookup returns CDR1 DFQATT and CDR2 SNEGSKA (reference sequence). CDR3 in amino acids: CSAREVRSYEQYF. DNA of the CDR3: TGCAGTGCCCGGGAGGTCCGCTCCTACGAGCAGTACTTC.

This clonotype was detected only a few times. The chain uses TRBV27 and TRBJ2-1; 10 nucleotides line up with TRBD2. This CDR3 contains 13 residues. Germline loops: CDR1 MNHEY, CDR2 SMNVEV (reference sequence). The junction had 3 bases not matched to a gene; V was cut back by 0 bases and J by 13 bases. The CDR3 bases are TGTGCCAGCAGTTTATCCGGACTAGCGGACCAGTTCTTC. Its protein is CASSLSGLADQFF.

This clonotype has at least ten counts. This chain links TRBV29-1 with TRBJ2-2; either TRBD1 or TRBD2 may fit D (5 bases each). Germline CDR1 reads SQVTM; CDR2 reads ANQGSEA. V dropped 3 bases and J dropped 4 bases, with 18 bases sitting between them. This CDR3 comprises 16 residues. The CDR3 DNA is TGCAGCGTTGATTCGGTTCGGGACGGGACCACCGGGGAGCTGTTTTTT. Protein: CSVDSVRDGTTGELFF.

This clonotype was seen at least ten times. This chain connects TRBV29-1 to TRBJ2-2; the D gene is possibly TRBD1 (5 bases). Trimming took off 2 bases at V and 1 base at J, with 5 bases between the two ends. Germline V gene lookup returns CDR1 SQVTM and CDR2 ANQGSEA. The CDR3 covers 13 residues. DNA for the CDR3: TGCAGCGTTGAACAGGGGAACACCGGGGAGCTGTTTTTT. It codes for CSVEQGNTGELFF.

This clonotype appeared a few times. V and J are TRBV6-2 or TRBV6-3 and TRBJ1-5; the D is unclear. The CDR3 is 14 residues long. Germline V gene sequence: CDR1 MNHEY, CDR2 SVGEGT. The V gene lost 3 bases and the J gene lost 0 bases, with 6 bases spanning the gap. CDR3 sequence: CASSYWDSNQPQHF. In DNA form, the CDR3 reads TGTGCCAGCAGTTATTGGGATAGCAATCAGCCCCAGCATTTT.

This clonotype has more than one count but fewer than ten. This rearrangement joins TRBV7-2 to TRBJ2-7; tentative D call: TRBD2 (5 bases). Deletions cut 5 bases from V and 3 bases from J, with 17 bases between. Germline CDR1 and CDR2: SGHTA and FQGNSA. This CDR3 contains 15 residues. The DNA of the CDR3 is TGTGCCAGCAGCGCCACTAGAGAAGGTGGCTACGAGCAGTACTTC. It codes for CASSATREGGYEQYF.

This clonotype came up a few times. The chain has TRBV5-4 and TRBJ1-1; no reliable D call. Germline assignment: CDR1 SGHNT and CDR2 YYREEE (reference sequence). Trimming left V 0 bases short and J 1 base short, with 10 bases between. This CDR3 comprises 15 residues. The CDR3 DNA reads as TGTGCCAGCAGCTTGGGGATAACTCAGAACACTGAAGCTTTCTTT. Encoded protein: CASSLGITQNTEAFF.